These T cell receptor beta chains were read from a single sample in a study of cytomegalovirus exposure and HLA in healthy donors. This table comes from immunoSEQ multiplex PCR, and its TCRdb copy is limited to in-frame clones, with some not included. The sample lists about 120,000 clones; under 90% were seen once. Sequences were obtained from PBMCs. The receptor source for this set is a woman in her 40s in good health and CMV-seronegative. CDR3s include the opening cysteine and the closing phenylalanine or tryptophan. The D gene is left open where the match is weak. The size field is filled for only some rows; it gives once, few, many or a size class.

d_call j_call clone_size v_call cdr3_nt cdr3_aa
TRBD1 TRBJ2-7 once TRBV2 TGTGCCAGCACCGATACCGGGACAGGGGGTGGCGAGCAGTACTTC CASTDTGTGGGEQYF
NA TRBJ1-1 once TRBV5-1 TGCGCCAGCAGCTTGATCACAGGGACGTTCATGAACACTGAAGCTTTCTTT CASSLITGTFMNTEAFF
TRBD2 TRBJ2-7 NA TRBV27 TGTGCCAGCAGGGGGGAAGGACTAGCGGGGGTCGCCTACGAGCAGTACTTC CASRGEGLAGVAYEQYF
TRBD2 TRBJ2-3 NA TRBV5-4 TGTGCCATCGGCCTCGGGGGGGTAAACACAGATACGCAGTATTTT CAIGLGGVNTDTQYF
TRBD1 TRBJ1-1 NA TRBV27 TGTGCCAGCAGTTTTTCGCGGACAGGGGGGACTGAAGCTTTCTTT CASSFSRTGGTEAFF
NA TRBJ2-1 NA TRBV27 TGTGCCAGCAGTTTTTCCAGGAACTCCTACAATGAGCAGTTCTTC CASSFSRNSYNEQFF
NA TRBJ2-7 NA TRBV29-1 TGCACCACGCCACCAGCGACAAGGACTTACGAGCAGTACTTC CTTPPATRTYEQYF
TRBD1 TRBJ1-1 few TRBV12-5 TGTGCTAGTGGTTCCACCATTCTTCCGGGACAGGGGACGGAAGCTTTCTTT CASGSTILPGQGTEAFF
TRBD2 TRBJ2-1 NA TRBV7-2 TGTGCCAGCAGCTCCGGGACTAGCGTGTACAATGAGCAGTTCTTC CASSSGTSVYNEQFF
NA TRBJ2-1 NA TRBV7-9 TGTGCCAGCAGCTTAGGTCTCGACAATGAGCAGTTCTTC CASSLGLDNEQFF
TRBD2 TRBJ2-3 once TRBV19 TGTGCCAGTAGTACCACGGGGGGTCCCACAGATACGCAGTATTTT CASSTTGGPTDTQYF
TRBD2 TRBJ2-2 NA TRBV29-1 TGCAGCGTTGAAGGGGCGGGGGAAGCCGGGGAGCTGTTTTTT CSVEGAGEAGELFF
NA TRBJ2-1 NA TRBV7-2 TGTGCCAGCAGCTTAGTTGTTAGCGGTGCCTACAATGAGCAGTTCTTC CASSLVVSGAYNEQFF
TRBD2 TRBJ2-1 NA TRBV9 TGTGCCAGCAGCGTAGTAACTAGCGGCAATGAGCAGTTCTTC CASSVVTSGNEQFF
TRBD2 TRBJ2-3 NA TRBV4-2 TGTGCCAGCAGCCAAGAGGGCCTAGCGGGGGCGGATACGCAGTATTTT CASSQEGLAGADTQYF
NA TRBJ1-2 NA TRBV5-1 TGCGCCAGCAGCTTGCTGGGGCAACTTGGCTACACCTTC CASSLLGQLGYTF
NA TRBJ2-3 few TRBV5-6 TGTGCCAGCAGCTTTGGGCAGAGCACAGATACGCAGTATTTT CASSFGQSTDTQYF
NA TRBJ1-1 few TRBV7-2 TGTGCCAGCAGCTTAATGGCAGGGAACACTGAAGCTTTCTTT CASSLMAGNTEAFF
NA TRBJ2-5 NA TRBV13 TGTGCCAGCAGCTTACGAGGTGCCGAGACCCAGTACTTC CASSLRGAETQYF
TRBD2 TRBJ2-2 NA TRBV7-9 TGTGCCAGCAGCTCACTAGCGGCTAGGGGCGGGGAGCTGTTTTTT CASSSLAARGGELFF
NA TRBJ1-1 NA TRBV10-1 TGCGCCAGCAGTGAGTCGCCCCGCCTCAGTGGTGAAGCTTTCTTT CASSESPRLSGEAFF
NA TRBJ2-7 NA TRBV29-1 TGCAGCGTTGAAGCGGGGAACTACGAGCAGTACTTC CSVEAGNYEQYF
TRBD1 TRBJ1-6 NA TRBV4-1 TGCGCCAGCAGCCAAGGACAGGGGGACAGCTATAATTCACCCCTCCACTTT CASSQGQGDSYNSPLHF
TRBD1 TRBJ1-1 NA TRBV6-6 TGTGCCAGCAGCCATCCTACAGGGGGGGTGGATGAAGCTTTCTTT CASSHPTGGVDEAFF
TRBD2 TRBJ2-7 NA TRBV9 TGTGCCAGCAGCCCCACGGCGGGAGTTAATTACGAGCAGTACTTC CASSPTAGVNYEQYF
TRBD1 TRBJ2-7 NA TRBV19 TGTGCCAGTAGTATTCCGGGACAGGGGACGTACGAGCAGTACTTC CASSIPGQGTYEQYF
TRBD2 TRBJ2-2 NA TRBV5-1 TGCGCCAGCAGCTCTGGACTAGCGGGAGGCTTCACCGGGGAGCTGTTTTTT CASSSGLAGGFTGELFF
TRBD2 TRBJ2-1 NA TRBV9 TGTGCCACCGGGACTAGCGGGAAAGGTGAGCAGTTCTTC CATGTSGKGEQFF
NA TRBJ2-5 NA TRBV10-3 TGTGCCATCAGTCGTCACACAGGGAGGGAAGAGACCCAGTACTTC CAISRHTGREETQYF
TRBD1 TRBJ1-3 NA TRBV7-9 TGTGCCAGCAGCTCTAAACGGACAGGGGGAAACACCATATATTTT CASSSKRTGGNTIYF
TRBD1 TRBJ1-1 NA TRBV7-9 TGTGCCAGCAGGTCATGGGACAGGGACACTGAAGCTTTCTTT CASRSWDRDTEAFF
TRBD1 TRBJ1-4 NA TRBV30 TGTGCCTGGAGTGTACAGGGGGTGGCAAATGAAAAACTGTTTTTT CAWSVQGVANEKLFF
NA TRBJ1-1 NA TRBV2 TGTGCCAGCAGATACACGGAGATGAACACTGAAGCTTTCTTT CASRYTEMNTEAFF
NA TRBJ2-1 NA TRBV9 TGTGCCAGCAGCGTAGTCGGGTTAGCGGACGAGCAGTTCTTC CASSVVGLADEQFF
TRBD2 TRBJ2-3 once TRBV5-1 TGCGCCAGCAGCGTAGCGGGGGAGGGAGATACGCAGTATTTT CASSVAGEGDTQYF